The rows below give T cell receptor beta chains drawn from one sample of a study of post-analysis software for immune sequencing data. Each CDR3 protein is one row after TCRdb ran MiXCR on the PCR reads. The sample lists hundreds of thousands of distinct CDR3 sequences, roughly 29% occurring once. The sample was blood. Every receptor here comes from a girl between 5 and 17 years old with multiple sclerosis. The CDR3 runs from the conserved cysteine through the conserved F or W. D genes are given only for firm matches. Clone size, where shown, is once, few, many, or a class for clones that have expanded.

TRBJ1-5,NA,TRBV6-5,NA,TGTGCCAGCAGTTACAACAGGGAGGGTCAGCCCCAGCATTTT,CASSYNREGQPQHF
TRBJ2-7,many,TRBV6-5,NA,TGTGCCAGCAGTGTGGACATTTCGGTAAACGAGCAGTACTTC,CASSVDISVNEQYF
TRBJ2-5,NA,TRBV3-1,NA,TGTGCCAGCAGCCAAGATGGGGTTCGGGGCCAGTACTTC,CASSQDGVRGQYF
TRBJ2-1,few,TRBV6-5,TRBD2,TGTGCCAGCAGTCGGACTAGCGGGTGGAATGAGCAGTTCTTC,CASSRTSGWNEQFF
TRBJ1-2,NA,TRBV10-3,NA,TGTGCCATCAGTGAGTCTGGGACCTATGGCTACACCTTC,CAISESGTYGYTF
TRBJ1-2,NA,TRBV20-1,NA,TGCAGTGCTAGACCTTTCGGGGTCCTCTATGGCTACACCTTC,CSARPFGVLYGYTF
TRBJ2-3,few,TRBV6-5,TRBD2,TGTGCCAGCAGTTATCGTAGCGGGGGGCTTAGCACAGATACGCAGTATTTT,CASSYRSGGLSTDTQYF
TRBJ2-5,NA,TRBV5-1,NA,TGCGCCAGCAGCTTGGACGCGGAACCTCAAGAGACCCAGTACTTC,CASSLDAEPQETQYF
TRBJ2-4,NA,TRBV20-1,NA,TGCAGTGCTAGGAGCCCTCTCAGAGCCAAAAACATTCAGTACTTC,CSARSPLRAKNIQYF
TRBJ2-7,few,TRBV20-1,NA,TGCAGTGCGAGCCGTCGGTCAGACGACTACGAGCAGTACTTC,CSASRRSDDYEQYF
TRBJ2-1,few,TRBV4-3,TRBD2,TGCGCCAGCAGCCAGTGGGGGCTAGCGGGGTCCGATGAGCAGTTCTTC,CASSQWGLAGSDEQFF
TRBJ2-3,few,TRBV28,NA,TGTGCCAGCAGTAACAGGAGAACCACAGATACGCAGTATTTT,CASSNRRTTDTQYF
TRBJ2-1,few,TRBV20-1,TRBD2,TGCAGTGCTAGAAAGCTAGCGGGGTACAATGAGCAGTTCTTC,CSARKLAGYNEQFF
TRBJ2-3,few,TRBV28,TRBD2,TGTGCCAGCAGTTTATTGGCTAGCGGGAGTACAGATACGCAGTATTTT,CASSLLASGSTDTQYF
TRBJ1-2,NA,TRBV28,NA,TGTGCCAGCAGCTCCGGGATATCCAAGCGCTATGGCTACACCTTC,CASSSGISKRYGYTF
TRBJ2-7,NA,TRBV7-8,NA,TGTGCCAGCAGCGCACGAGGGAACGTCCGGGGCGAGCAGTACTTC,CASSARGNVRGEQYF
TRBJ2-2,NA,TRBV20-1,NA,TGCAGTGCTAGAAATTACGGGGGGCCGGTCGGGGAGCTGTTTTTT,CSARNYGGPVGELFF
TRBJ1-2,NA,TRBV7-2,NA,TGTGCCAGCAGCTTAGACAGCACAGTCTATGGCTACACCTTC,CASSLDSTVYGYTF
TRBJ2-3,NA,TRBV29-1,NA,TGCAGCGTGGAAGGACGGAGACCCTCGCAGTATTTT,CSVEGRRPSQYF
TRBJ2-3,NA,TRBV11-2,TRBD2,TGTGCCAGCAGCTTAGTTAGCGGGGGGGGGCCAGATACGCAGTATTTT,CASSLVSGGGPDTQYF
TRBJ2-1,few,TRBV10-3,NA,TGTGCCATCAGTCAAGCAGGGGAGTCGGGAGACGGTAATGAGCAGTTCTTC,CAISQAGESGDGNEQFF
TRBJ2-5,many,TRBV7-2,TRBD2,TGTGCCAGCAGCTTAGCTTCTAGCGGGGTTTTTCGAGAGACCCAGTACTTC,CASSLASSGVFRETQYF
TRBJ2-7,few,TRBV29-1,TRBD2,TGCAGCGTTGACGGGGGAGCGGGAGTAGGGGAGCAGTACTTC,CSVDGGAGVGEQYF